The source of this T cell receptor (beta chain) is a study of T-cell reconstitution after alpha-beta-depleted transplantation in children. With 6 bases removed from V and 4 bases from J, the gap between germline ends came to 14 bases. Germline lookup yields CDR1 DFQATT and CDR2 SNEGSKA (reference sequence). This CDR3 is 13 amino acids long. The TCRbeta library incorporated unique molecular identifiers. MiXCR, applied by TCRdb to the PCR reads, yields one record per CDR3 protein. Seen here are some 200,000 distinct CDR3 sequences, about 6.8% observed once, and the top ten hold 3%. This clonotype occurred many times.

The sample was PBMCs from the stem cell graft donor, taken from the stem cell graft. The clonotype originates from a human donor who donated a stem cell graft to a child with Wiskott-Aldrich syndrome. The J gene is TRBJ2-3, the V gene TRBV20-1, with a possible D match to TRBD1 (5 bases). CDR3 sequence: CSAEDTGADTQYF. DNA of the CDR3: TGCAGTGCGGAAGACACAGGAGCAGATACGCAGTATTTT.